This T cell receptor (beta chain) was documented in a study of T cell responses to AZD1222 COVID-19 vaccine. Study findings and constraints: Baseline seropositivity occurred in only six or seven AZD1222 recipients.

Using immunoSEQ multiplex PCR, the repertoire was profiled, and TCRdb retains in-frame clones only, with some absent. The table shows over 85,000 clones, with 80% to 85% occurring only once. Details on this clone: What it recognizes is unknown.

Germline CDR1 is MNHEY and CDR2 is SVGAGI. The V gene lost 10 bases and the J gene lost 4 bases, with 13 bases spanning the gap. The CDR3 spans 12 residues. The receptor comes from an adult in good health. This chain links TRBV6-5 with TRBJ1-2; tentatively, D is TRBD1 (6 bases). The sample was peripheral blood, taken on day 0 of AZD1222 vaccination. For the CDR3, the DNA is TGTGCCAACGATGACAGGATCTATGGCTACACCTTC. Translating gives CANDDRIYGYTF.